The 5 T cell receptor beta chains below come from one sample, sequenced in a study of cytomegalovirus exposure and HLA in healthy donors. Clones were read by immunoSEQ multiplex PCR, and TCRdb kept only the in-frame ones, dropping some. The sample holds some 170,000 clones, 86% seen once. Sequenced sample: PBMCs. Receptors were obtained from a man between 18 and 35 years old in good health and CMV-seropositive.

This chain uses TRBV5-1 with TRBJ2-1; D unresolved. The germline gives CDR1 SGHRS, CDR2 YFSETQ. The CDR3 is 15 amino acids. The V end was cut by 0 bases, the J end by 0 bases, with 7 bases between. The CDR3 DNA sequence: TGCGCCAGCAGCTTGGGGTTTAGCTCCTACAATGAGCAGTTCTTC. Its protein product is CASSLGFSSYNEQFF.

This clone was seen more than once but under ten times. The chain links TRBV6-5 to TRBJ2-2; unclear D gene. This CDR3 has 12 residues. In germline, CDR1 is MNHEY, CDR2 SVGAGI. The ends were cut back, 3 bases at V and 8 bases at J, with 7 bases in the middle. CDR3 DNA sequence: TGTGCCAGCAGTTATATTCAGGGGGAGCTGTTTTTT. Translating gives CASSYIQGELFF.

This clone was observed a handful of times. CDR3 sequence reads: CASSFELEDGYTF. As DNA, the CDR3 is TGTGCCAGCTCCTTCGAACTGGAGGATGGCTACACCTTC. The V gene is TRBV18, the J gene TRBJ1-2; D not certain. Germline V gene lookup returns CDR1 KGHSH and CDR2 LQKENI. The V end was cut by 6 bases, the J end by 6 bases, with 14 bases between. There are 13 residues in the CDR3.

On this clone itself: The junction and the germline gene differ at one end; a read error may be behind it. V usage is TRBV29-1 and J usage is TRBJ2-7; TRBD1 matches 10 bases. The CDR3 runs 15 residues. Germline CDR1 and CDR2: SQVTM and ANQGSEA. In DNA, the CDR3 is TGCAGCGCTGAAGTCGACAGGGGGCTCACCTACGAGCAGTACTTC. Translated, it gives CSAEVDRGLTYEQYF.

The chain uses TRBV29-1 and TRBJ1-5; D might be TRBD1 (5 bases). This CDR3 comprises 16 residues. Germline V gene data show CDR1 as SQVTM and CDR2 as ANQGSEA. V lost 1 base to trimming and J lost 0 bases, with 13 bases between them. CDR3 residues: CSVEGSGPYSNQPQHF. CDR3 sequence (DNA): TGCAGCGTTGAAGGTTCAGGGCCGTATAGCAATCAGCCCCAGCATTTT.